This T cell receptor (beta chain) is from a study of shared clonotypes between healthy human individuals. Study results and limitations: Compared with memory subsets, naive subsets generally had larger estimated richness.

The CDR3 is made up of 13 amino acids. Trimming removed 1 base at V and 3 bases at J, with 8 bases between. The germline V gene has CDR1 SGHTS and CDR2 YDEGEE. Clones were sequenced by immunoSEQ multiplex PCR, and TCRdb holds only the in-frame ones, with some missing. The sample lists around 2,000,000 clones; approximately 95% were seen once. This clone came up once. Its antigen is as yet unknown. Naive CD8 cells lacked CD45RO and underwent positive selection for CCR7, leaving out terminally differentiated effector memory CD45RA+ cells. J is TRBJ2-7 and V is TRBV5-8, with D hard to call. This TCR was sampled from a man aged 18 to 29 in good health. The material sequenced was naive CD8+ T cells sorted from blood. In DNA, the CDR3 is TGTGCCAGCAGCTTGACAGTCTACTACGAGCAGTACTTC. Protein product: CASSLTVYYEQYF.